One and the same sample provided the 21 T cell receptor beta chains below, sequenced in a study of identical twins. One entry per CDR3 protein results from TCRdb running MiXCR on the 5' RACE reads. Found here are about 240,000 distinct CDR3 sequences, approximately 7.8% of them singletons; the top ten hold roughly 5%. The same sample was also used in a study of yellow fever vaccine responses in identical twins.

The sequenced material came from CD8+ T cells sorted from blood. The source of these receptors is a young woman in good health.

The V and J genes are TRBV12-3 or TRBV12-4 and TRBJ1-1; D is unresolved. V was cut by 5 bases and J by 2 bases, with 15 bases left in between. The CDR3 is 15 amino acids. CDR3 loop: CASSTGGRENTEAFF. CDR3 DNA sequence: TGTGCCAGCAGTACGGGCGGGCGGGAAAACACTGAAGCTTTCTTT.

This clonotype was detected many times. V is TRBV29-1 and J is TRBJ2-4, with D maybe TRBD1 (5 bases). Trimming removed 0 bases at V and 5 bases at J, with 20 bases between. Germline V gene data show CDR1 as SQVTM and CDR2 as ANQGSEA. The CDR3 has 17 amino acids. The CDR3 DNA follows: TGCAGCGTTGAAGATCACCCCTTGGGGCAGGGCGAAAACATTCAGTACTTC. Encoded protein: CSVEDHPLGQGENIQYF.

This clonotype appeared many times. The V and J genes are TRBV7-3 and TRBJ2-1; the match to TRBD2 covers 11 bases. Germline V gene lookup returns CDR1 SGHTA and CDR2 FQGTGA. Trimming at V came to 3 bases and at J to 8 bases, leaving 18 bases not matched to a gene. This CDR3 spans 19 amino acids. CDR3 amino acids: CASSFRPTSGIGPTDEQFF. The CDR3 DNA reads as TGTGCCAGCAGCTTTAGACCGACTAGCGGGATAGGGCCAACGGATGAGCAGTTCTTC.

There are a few counts of this clonotype. The chain has TRBV12-3 or TRBV12-4 and TRBJ1-1; 9 bases align to TRBD1. The length of the CDR3 is 13 residues. V was clipped by 2 bases and J by 7 bases; unmatched bases: 2. The CDR3 loop is CASSLNRGHEAFF. The DNA for the CDR3 is TGTGCCAGCAGTTTAAACAGGGGGCATGAAGCTTTCTTT.

In its sample, this clonotype was seen many times. This sequence joins TRBV10-3 and TRBJ2-1, with 12 positions matching TRBD2. The V gene's germline CDR1 is ENHRY and CDR2 SYGVKD. V lost 2 bases and J lost 3; bases outside the gene matches: 2. The CDR3 loop spans 16 amino acids. This CDR3 reads CAISETSGGIYNEQFF. DNA of the CDR3: TGTGCCATCAGTGAGACTAGCGGGGGGATCTACAATGAGCAGTTCTTC.

This clonotype was observed at least ten times. This CDR3 reads CASSQRTGTGGFGELFF. The CDR3 DNA follows: TGCGCCAGCAGCCAACGGACCGGGACAGGGGGTTTCGGGGAGCTGTTTTTT. The rearrangement joins TRBV4-1 to TRBJ2-2; 11 bases fit TRBD1. The junction had 9 bases not matched to a gene; V was cut back by 2 bases and J by 7 bases. CDR3 length equals 17 residues. The germline V gene encodes CDR1 MGHRA and CDR2 YSYEKL.

This clonotype was counted at least ten times. V and J are TRBV9 and TRBJ2-2; D ambiguous. CDR1 and CDR2 (germline): SGDLS, YYNGEE. Trimming shortened V by 6 bases and J by 6 bases, and 6 bases separated the two germline ends. The CDR3 length is 11 residues. In DNA form, the CDR3 reads TGTGCCAGCAAAGGGTCCGGGGAGCTGTTTTTT. Protein sequence: CASKGSGELFF. The full variable domain, completed using reference TRBV9 and TRBJ2-2, is DSGVTQTPKHLITATGQRVTLRCSPRSGDLSVYWYQQSLDQGLQFLIQYYNGEERAKGNILERFSAQQFPDLHSELNLSSLELGDSALYFCASKGSGELFFGEGSRLTVL.

Many counts were recorded for this clonotype. This chain joins TRBV25-1 and TRBJ2-3; perhaps TRBD1 as D (5 bases). Germline values: CDR1 MGHDK, CDR2 SYGVNS. CDR3 length equals 18 residues. Trimming left V 4 bases short and J 1 base short, with 21 bases between. The CDR3 bases are TGTGCCAGCAGTGCCGCCCCTGGGGCGGTAGCTGGCACAGATACGCAGTATTTT. Encoded protein: CASSAAPGAVAGTDTQYF.

This clonotype has more than one count but fewer than ten. The chain combines TRBV27 with TRBJ1-1; D remains ambiguous. From germline, CDR1 is MNHEY and CDR2 SMNVEV (reference sequence). The CDR3 loop spans 11 amino acids. V was clipped by 8 bases and J by 7 bases, with 11 bases between them. CDR3 DNA sequence: TGTGCCAGCTTCTCCCGGGTTGAAGCTTTCTTT. This codes for CASFSRVEAFF.

This clonotype was seen only a few times. The chain employs TRBV12-3 or TRBV12-4 and TRBJ1-4; TRBD1 might be the D (6 bases). Trimming shortened V by 6 bases and J by 4 bases, and 15 bases separated the two germline ends. The CDR3 length is 15 residues. This CDR3 is CASSSTGARNEKLFF. CDR3 DNA sequence: TGTGCCAGCAGCTCTACGGGGGCCCGTAATGAAAAACTGTTTTTT.

This clonotype has a count of ten or more. The rearrangement joins TRBV5-1 to TRBJ2-7; D is uncertain. V lost 0 bases and J lost 0, with 16 bases in between. This CDR3 comprises 17 residues. The germline V gene encodes CDR1 SGHRS and CDR2 YFSETQ. CDR3 DNA: TGCGCCAGCAGCTTGGCCGCTTTTCGGCAGAGCTCCTACGAGCAGTACTTC. It is translated as CASSLAAFRQSSYEQYF.

In this sample, this clonotype turned up many times. This chain links TRBV3-1 with TRBJ1-6; D not certain. V was cut by 0 bases and J by 9 bases, with 9 bases left in between. Germline V gene lookup returns CDR1 LGHDT and CDR2 YNNKEL (reference sequence). CDR3 size: 14 residues. The CDR3 DNA sequence: TGTGCCAGCAGCCAAGATTATGAAGTTTCACCCCTCCACTTT. As protein: CASSQDYEVSPLHF.

This clonotype was seen a handful of times. The rearrangement uses TRBV29-1 and TRBJ1-4; no firm D call. With 7 bases removed from V and 2 bases from J, the gap between germline ends came to 14 bases. The CDR3 contains 14 residues. The V gene's germline CDR1 is SQVTM and CDR2 ANQGSEA. For the CDR3, the DNA is TGCAGCGGCTTGGATGGGTCGACTAATGAAAAACTGTTTTTT. Its protein product is CSGLDGSTNEKLFF.

This chain joins TRBV7-9 and TRBJ2-7; the D gene is possibly TRBD1 (5 bases). This CDR3 spans 12 amino acids. Trimming stripped 6 bases from V and 5 bases from J, with 11 bases between. CDR1 and CDR2 (germline): SEHNR, FQNEAQ (reference sequence). The CDR3 DNA follows: TGTGCCAGCAGTCTGAAGGGGAACGAGCAGTACGTC. It specifies CASSLKGNEQYV.

The chain joins TRBV28 to TRBJ1-2; D is uncertain. Germline loops: CDR1 MDHEN, CDR2 SYDVKM. Trimming cost V 4 bases and J 4 bases, with 16 bases left between them. This CDR3 spans 15 amino acids. CDR3 sequence: CASSSASNFVYGYTF. DNA of the CDR3: TGTGCCAGCAGTTCCGCCTCCAATTTTGTCTATGGCTACACCTTC.

The chain uses TRBV4-1 and TRBJ2-2; either TRBD1 or TRBD2 may supply D (6 bases each). This CDR3 spans 17 amino acids. The germline V gene has CDR1 MGHRA and CDR2 YSYEKL. V was cut by 0 bases and J by 7 bases, with 18 bases left in between. CDR3 in amino acids: CASSQDGQLGRGGELFF. The CDR3 DNA reads as TGCGCCAGCAGCCAAGATGGACAGCTTGGGCGGGGCGGGGAGCTGTTTTTT.

This clonotype occurred many times. The CDR3 sequence is CASSAGTSGYNEQFF. The CDR3 DNA follows: TGTGCCAGCAGCGCCGGGACTAGCGGCTACAATGAGCAGTTCTTC. The V gene is TRBV7-2, the J gene TRBJ2-1, with 11 bases matching TRBD2. Germline V gene lookup returns CDR1 SGHTA and CDR2 FQGNSA. V trimming: 5 bases; J trimming: 3 bases; junction bases outside the gene matches: 3. The CDR3 has 15 residues.

In nucleotides, the CDR3 is TGTGCCAGCAGCCTTGAGGGGGGCAGCCTCAATGAGCAGTTCTTC. Translation: CASSLEGGSLNEQFF. V gene TRBV12-3 or TRBV12-4 combines with J gene TRBJ2-1; D is possibly TRBD1 or TRBD2 (6 bases each). V was clipped by 6 bases and J by 6 bases, with 18 bases between them. The CDR3 sequence is 15 residues long.

The chain links TRBV7-9 to TRBJ1-3; D might be TRBD1 (6 bases). There are 16 residues in the CDR3. The V and J ends lost 3 bases and 0 bases respectively, with 12 bases between them. CDR1 and CDR2 from the germline V gene are SEHNR and FQNEAQ (reference sequence). The CDR3 DNA reads as TGTGCCAGCAGCTTTCCCCCGACAGGCTCTGGAAACACCATATATTTT. It encodes CASSFPPTGSGNTIYF.

This clonotype was observed many times. The genes are TRBV12-3 or TRBV12-4 and TRBJ2-7, with a possible D match to TRBD2 (5 bases). The CDR3 has 11 residues. The V and J ends lost 5 bases and 6 bases respectively, with 8 bases between them. The CDR3 loop reads CASSPGSEQYF. For the CDR3, the DNA is TGTGCCAGCAGTCCGGGATCCGAGCAGTACTTC.

V gene TRBV7-9 combines with J gene TRBJ2-3, with 11 bases that match TRBD2. V shed 5 bases and J 3 bases; nucleotides not matched to a gene: 10. The CDR3 sequence is 17 residues long. The germline CDR1 and CDR2 sequences are SEHNR and FQNEAQ (reference sequence). The CDR3 loop is CASSPRLAGGPTDTQYF. CDR3 DNA sequence: TGTGCCAGCAGCCCCCGCTTAGCGGGGGGGCCGACAGATACGCAGTATTTT.